These T cell receptor beta chains were read from a single sample in a study of CD8+CD57+ T cells in acquired aplastic anemia. TCRdb reprocessed the reads via MiXCR and lists one record per CDR3 protein. The sample yields about 150,000 distinct CDR3 sequences, 45% to 50% seen once. The sequencing input was sorted CD4+, CD8+, or CD8+CD57+ T cells (not recorded which) from PBMCs. All receptors come from a human donor with aplastic anemia. The CDR3 runs from the conserved cysteine through the conserved F or W. A D gene is named only where the DNA matches it firmly. Rows give clone size only sometimes, using once, few, many, or a class for an expanded clone.

V,D,size,J,CDR3,DNA
TRBV6-1,TRBD1,few,TRBJ1-2,CASSEGSEGVTGHYGYTF,TGTGCCAGCAGTGAAGGATCGGAGGGGGTGACAGGGCATTATGGCTACACCTTC
TRBV25-1,-,-,TRBJ1-2,CASSASSHGGYTF,TGTGCCAGCAGTGCTTCTTCCCACGGCGGCTACACCTTC
TRBV20-1,-,-,TRBJ2-7,CSTRAVDSYEQYF,TGCAGTACTAGAGCAGTCGACTCCTACGAGCAGTACTTC
TRBV7-9,TRBD1,-,TRBJ1-1,CASSPGTDEAFF,TGTGCCAGCAGCCCCGGGACAGATGAAGCTTTCTTT
TRBV24-1,-,-,TRBJ2-3,CATSDVLTDTQYF,TGTGCCACCAGTGATGTTCTAACAGATACGCAGTATTTT
TRBV7-2,-,-,TRBJ1-5,CASSFQENQPQHF,TGTGCCAGCAGCTTCCAGGAAAATCAGCCCCAGCATTTT
TRBV29-1,-,-,TRBJ1-1,CSVEGQANTEAFF,TGCAGCGTTGAAGGACAGGCGAACACTGAAGCTTTCTTT
TRBV6-1,-,-,TRBJ1-2,CASRAGTFNYGYTF,TGTGCCAGCAGGGCTGGGACATTTAACTATGGCTACACCTTC
TRBV20-1,TRBD1,-,TRBJ1-1,CSASGDRGLNTEAFF,TGCAGTGCTAGTGGGGACAGGGGCTTGAACACTGAAGCTTTCTTT
TRBV6-2/TRBV6-3,-,-,TRBJ1-5,CASSYAGPQGQPQHF,TGTGCCAGCAGTTACGCCGGCCCCCAGGGTCAGCCCCAGCATTTT
TRBV16,-,once,TRBJ2-3,CASSPGGKSTDTQYF,TGTGCCAGTAGCCCGGGCGGGAAAAGCACAGATACGCAGTATTTT
TRBV24-1,-,-,TRBJ2-7,CATSGRVEQYF,TGTGCCACCAGTGGGCGGGTCGAGCAGTACTTC
TRBV30,-,many,TRBJ2-5,CAWSQDSQETQYF,TGTGCCTGGAGTCAGGACAGCCAAGAGACCCAGTACTTC
TRBV14,-,-,TRBJ2-7,CASSRAGARYEQYF,TGTGCCAGCAGCCGTGCGGGGGCCCGCTACGAGCAGTACTTC
TRBV29-1,TRBD2,-,TRBJ2-5,CSVASGGADETQYF,TGCAGCGTTGCAAGCGGGGGGGCCGACGAGACCCAGTACTTC
TRBV20-1,-,-,TRBJ2-7,CSARPYRESTSEQYF,TGCAGTGCTAGACCCTACAGGGAGAGTACGTCCGAGCAGTACTTC
TRBV20-1,TRBD1,many,TRBJ2-7,CSARDRGGPYEQYF,TGCAGTGCTAGAGATCGAGGGGGCCCCTACGAGCAGTACTTC
TRBV24-1,-,many,TRBJ2-1,CATSDSFYNEQFF,TGTGCCACCAGTGATTCTTTTTACAATGAGCAGTTCTTC